This entry describes one T cell receptor beta chain. A read error may produce the germline difference seen at one junction end. The data originate from a study of tumor-infiltrating lymphocytes in primary liver carcinoma. CDR1 is SGHAT and CDR2 is FQNNGV in the germline V gene. This CDR3 contains 15 residues. Alongside blood RNA obtained from unsorted whole blood, germline DNA was also extracted. Priming with a constant-region primer yielded TCR beta cDNA from approximately 500 ng total RNA. Three rounds of nested multiplex PCR with slightly modified ARM-PCR produced TCR beta libraries. Investigators reported that the first two PCR rounds, at 10 cycles each, used TRBV1-TRBV30 forward primers with a C-beta reverse primer. One entry per CDR3 protein, called by TCRdb with MiXCR from the multiplex PCR reads. The sample contains about 310,000 distinct CDR3 sequences, about three fifths of which appear only once.

The rearrangement uses TRBV11-2 and TRBJ2-4, with 8 bases lining up with TRBD1. Sample: peripheral blood. The sequence derives from a woman in her 30s with primary liver carcinoma and hepatitis B virus infection. CDR3 region: CANSSNRGTKNIQYF. The CDR3 DNA reads TGTGCCAACAGCTCAAACAGGGGGACCAAAAACATTCAGTACTTC.